One and the same sample provided the 17 T cell receptor beta chains below, sequenced in a study of post-analysis software for immune sequencing data. Notes on the study in general: In patients, about 5 TRBV segments were more frequent than in controls, with TRBV5-6, TRBV5-1 and TRBV20-1 among them.

Sequencing libraries made from TCR beta cDNA carried unique molecular identifiers. TCRdb called the PCR reads again in MiXCR, with one record for every CDR3 protein. The table includes roughly 570,000 distinct CDR3 sequences, roughly 34% detected once. The antigens of these receptors remain unknown. Sequencing used blood. Receptors were obtained from a girl younger than 18 with multiple sclerosis.

This chain joins TRBV20-1 and TRBJ1-5; D perhaps matches TRBD1 (6 bases). The CDR3 runs to 13 residues. Germline V gene data show CDR1 as DFQATT and CDR2 as SNEGSKA (reference sequence). V was shortened by 4 bases and J by 5 bases, with 12 bases between the two germline ends. Written as DNA, the CDR3 is TGCAGTGCTAAGGGGGGCAGGGATCAGCCCCAGCATTTT. Translated, it gives CSAKGGRDQPQHF.

This clonotype was counted at least ten times. The V and J genes are TRBV10-1 and TRBJ2-1; the D is unclear. CDR1 is WNHNN and CDR2 is SYGVQD in the germline V gene (reference sequence). CDR3 length: 13 amino acids. V lost 7 bases and J 9 bases, leaving 16 bases between the germline ends. The CDR3 sequence: CASNGESFGEQFF. As DNA, the CDR3 is TGCGCCAGCAATGGTGAATCATTCGGTGAGCAGTTCTTC.

There are a few counts of this clonotype. The chain links TRBV5-1 to TRBJ1-6; unclear D gene. Germline CDR1 is SGHRS and CDR2 is YFSETQ. V lost 0 bases to trimming and J lost 12 bases, with 16 bases between them. This CDR3 spans 15 amino acids. The CDR3 protein is CASSLESTHGKPLHF. CDR3 bases: TGCGCCAGCAGCTTGGAGTCAACACACGGTAAACCCCTCCACTTT. Full variable domain (missing parts from reference TRBV5-1 and TRBJ1-6): KAGVTQTPRYLIKTRGQQVTLSCSPISGHRSVSWYQQTPGQGLQFLFEYFSETQRNKGNFPGRFSGRQFSNSRSEMNVSTLELGDSALYLCASSLESTHGKPLHFGNGTRLTVT.

This clonotype showed up just a few times. The V call is TRBV10-1, the J call TRBJ1-2; the D is unclear. The V end was cut by 5 bases, the J end by 7 bases, with 14 bases between. Germline V gene sequence: CDR1 WNHNN, CDR2 SYGVQD (reference sequence). This CDR3 region has 13 residues. The CDR3 here is CASSSMMDSGYTF. The DNA for the CDR3 is TGCGCCAGCAGTAGCATGATGGATTCTGGCTACACCTTC.

The CDR3: CASSQVSRDGIFYEQYF. Here the CDR3 DNA reads TGCGCCAGCAGCCAAGTGTCACGGGACGGAATATTCTACGAGCAGTACTTC. The chain recombines TRBV4-1 with TRBJ2-7; tentatively, D is TRBD1 or TRBD2 (5 bases each). V was cut by 1 base and J by 3 bases, with 19 bases left in between. The CDR3 covers 17 residues. CDR1 and CDR2 (germline): MGHRA, YSYEKL.

This clonotype was seen a few times. The V gene is TRBV4-1, the J gene TRBJ2-2; the D is unclear. Germline CDR1 MGHRA, CDR2 YSYEKL. V gave up 6 bases and J gave up 0 bases, with 8 bases separating them. This CDR3 spans 14 amino acids. CDR3 amino acids: CASRLVANTGELFF. For the CDR3, the DNA is TGCGCCAGCAGATTAGTGGCGAACACCGGGGAGCTGTTTTTT.

This clonotype was found a few times. V gene TRBV6-5 combines with J gene TRBJ1-4; D is ambiguous. Germline CDR1 is MNHEY and CDR2 is SVGAGI. The CDR3 covers 14 residues. V lost 0 bases and J lost 3, with 5 bases in between. The CDR3 reads CASSYSSANEKLFF. DNA of the CDR3: TGTGCCAGCAGTTACTCTTCGGCTAATGAAAAACTGTTTTTT.

The V and J genes are TRBV5-1 and TRBJ1-1; D remains ambiguous. CDR1 and CDR2 (germline): SGHRS, YFSETQ. This CDR3 region has 11 residues. The ends were cut back, 5 bases at V and 6 bases at J, with 8 bases in the middle. CDR3 sequence reads: CASRLGAEAFF. For the CDR3, the DNA is TGCGCCAGCAGACTCGGGGCTGAAGCTTTCTTT.

The chain joins TRBV20-1 to TRBJ1-1; perhaps TRBD1 as D (6 bases). CDR1 is DFQATT, CDR2 SNEGSKA, per germline (reference sequence). There are 16 residues in the CDR3. Trimming took off 3 bases at V and 0 bases at J, with 17 bases between the two ends. The CDR3 here is CSASRSGGFMNTEAFF. DNA of the CDR3: TGCAGTGCTAGCCGGTCCGGGGGCTTTATGAACACTGAAGCTTTCTTT.

The genes are TRBV6-2 or TRBV6-3 and TRBJ2-4, with TRBD1 matching over 7 bases. The CDR3 length is 15 residues. Germline assignment: CDR1 MNHEY and CDR2 SVGEGT. The ends lost 3 bases at V and 3 bases at J; junction bases unmatched: 5. As DNA, the CDR3 is TGTGCCAGCAGTTATTTAGGGGGCGGCAAAAACATTCAGTACTTC. This codes for CASSYLGGGKNIQYF.

The chain combines TRBV29-1 with TRBJ1-4; D is unresolved. V was cut by 0 bases and J by 3 bases, with 11 bases left in between. This CDR3 is 15 amino acids long. The germline CDR1 and CDR2 sequences are SQVTM and ANQGSEA. The CDR3 is CSVEDGSGANEKLFF. CDR3 in DNA: TGCAGCGTTGAAGATGGGTCAGGAGCTAATGAAAAACTGTTTTTT.

This chain links TRBV6-5 with TRBJ2-4, with TRBD2 as a possible D gene (6 bases). V lost 6 bases, J lost 1 base, and 16 bases lay in between. This CDR3 spans 16 amino acids. Looked up from germline, CDR1 is MNHEY and CDR2 is SVGAGI. The CDR3: CASSKLLRGAKNIQYF. Here the CDR3 DNA reads TGTGCCAGCAGCAAACTTTTACGGGGGGCCAAAAACATTCAGTACTTC.

This chain connects TRBV18 to TRBJ1-2, with TRBD1 matching over 7 bases. The ends lost 1 base at V and 4 bases at J; junction bases unmatched: 12. CDR1 is KGHSH and CDR2 is LQKENI in the germline V gene. The length of the CDR3 is 17 residues. Written as DNA, the CDR3 is TGTGCCAGCTCACCACTCGAGCCTCCCAGGGGGGTCTATGGCTACACCTTC. Protein sequence: CASSPLEPPRGVYGYTF.

CDR3 residues: CASSLLARSSGANVLTF. CDR3 nucleotides: TGTGCCAGCAGCTTATTGGCACGGAGCTCTGGGGCCAACGTCCTGACTTTC. The rearrangement uses TRBV7-9 and TRBJ2-6; D not certain. The CDR3 consists of 17 residues. In germline, CDR1 is SEHNR, CDR2 FQNEAQ (reference sequence). The V and J ends lost 2 bases and 0 bases respectively, with 11 bases between them.

This clonotype was detected only a few times. The CDR3 region has the DNA TGCAGCGTTGAAGGAGGGACTGATCAAGAGACCCAGTACTTC. Encoded protein: CSVEGGTDQETQYF. The rearrangement joins TRBV29-1 to TRBJ2-5; TRBD2 might be the D (6 bases). This CDR3 has 14 residues. Germline V gene data show CDR1 as SQVTM and CDR2 as ANQGSEA. V was clipped by 1 base and J by 2 bases, with 11 bases between them.

The V and J genes are TRBV29-1 and TRBJ2-5; weak D call: TRBD2 (6 bases). Trimming cost V 5 bases and J 3 bases, with 10 bases left between them. The CDR3 runs to 12 residues. Per the germline V gene, CDR1 is SQVTM and CDR2 is ANQGSEA. The CDR3 sequence is CSVLDYKETQYF. The CDR3 DNA sequence: TGCAGCGTTTTGGACTACAAAGAGACCCAGTACTTC.

The table lists this clonotype with a few counts. V and J are TRBV6-6 and TRBJ1-5; tentatively, D is TRBD1 (6 bases). Trimming took off 7 bases at V and 3 bases at J, with 16 bases between the two ends. The CDR3 spans 15 residues. Germline V gene data show CDR1 as MNHNY and CDR2 as SVGAGI (reference sequence). CDR3 amino acids: CASTPRGSVNQPQHF. CDR3 in DNA: TGTGCCAGCACCCCTAGGGGGTCCGTCAATCAGCCCCAGCATTTT.